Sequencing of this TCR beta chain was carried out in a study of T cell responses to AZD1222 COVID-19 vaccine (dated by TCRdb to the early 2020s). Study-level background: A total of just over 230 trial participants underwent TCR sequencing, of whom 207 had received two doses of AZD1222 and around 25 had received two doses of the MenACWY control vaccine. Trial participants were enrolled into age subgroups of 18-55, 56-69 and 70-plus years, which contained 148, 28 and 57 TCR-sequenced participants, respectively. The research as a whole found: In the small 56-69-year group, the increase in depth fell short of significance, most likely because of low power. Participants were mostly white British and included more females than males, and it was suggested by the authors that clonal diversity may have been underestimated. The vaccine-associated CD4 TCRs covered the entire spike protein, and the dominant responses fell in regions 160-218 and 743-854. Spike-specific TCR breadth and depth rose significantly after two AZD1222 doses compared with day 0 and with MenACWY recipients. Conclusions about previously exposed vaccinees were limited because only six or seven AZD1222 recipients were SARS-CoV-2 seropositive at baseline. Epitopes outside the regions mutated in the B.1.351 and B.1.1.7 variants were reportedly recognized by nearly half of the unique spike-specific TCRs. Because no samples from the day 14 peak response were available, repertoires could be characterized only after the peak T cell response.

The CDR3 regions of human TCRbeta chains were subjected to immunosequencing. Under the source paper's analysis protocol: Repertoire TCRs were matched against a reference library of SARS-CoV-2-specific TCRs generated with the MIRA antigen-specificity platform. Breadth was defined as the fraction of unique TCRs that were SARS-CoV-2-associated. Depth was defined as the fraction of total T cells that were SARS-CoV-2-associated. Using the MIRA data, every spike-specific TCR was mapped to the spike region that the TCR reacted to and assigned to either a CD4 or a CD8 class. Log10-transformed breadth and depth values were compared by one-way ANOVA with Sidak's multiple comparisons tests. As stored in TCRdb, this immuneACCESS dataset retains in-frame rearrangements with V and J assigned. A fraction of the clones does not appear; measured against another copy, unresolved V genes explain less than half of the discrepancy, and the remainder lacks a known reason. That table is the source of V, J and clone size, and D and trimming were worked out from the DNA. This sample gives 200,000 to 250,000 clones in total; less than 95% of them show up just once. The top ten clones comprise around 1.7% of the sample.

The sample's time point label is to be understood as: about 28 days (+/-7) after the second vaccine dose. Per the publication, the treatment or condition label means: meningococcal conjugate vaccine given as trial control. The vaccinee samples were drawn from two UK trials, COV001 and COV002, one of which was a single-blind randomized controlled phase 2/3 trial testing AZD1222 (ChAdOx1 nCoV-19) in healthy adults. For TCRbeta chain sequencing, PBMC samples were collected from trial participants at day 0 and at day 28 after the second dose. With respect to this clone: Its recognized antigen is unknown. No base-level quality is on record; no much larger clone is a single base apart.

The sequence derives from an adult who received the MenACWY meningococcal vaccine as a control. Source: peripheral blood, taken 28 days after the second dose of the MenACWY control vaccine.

Read as DNA, the sequence is TGTGCCAGCAGCAACCAGGAGGGTGTGTATTCACCCCTCCACTTT. Protein translation: CASSNQEGVYSPLHF. Recombination linked TRBV3-1 (or the pseudogene TRBV3-2) to TRBJ1-6, with the D gene not clear enough to name. Counted from cysteine to phenylalanine, this CDR3 has 15 amino acids. The kept DNA is CDR3 alone, 45 bases in frame from the first base. Via the germline V gene (reference sequence), CDR1 is LGHDT and CDR2 YNNKEL. The V and J ends are trimmed by 5 bases and 8 bases, leaving 16 bases between them.